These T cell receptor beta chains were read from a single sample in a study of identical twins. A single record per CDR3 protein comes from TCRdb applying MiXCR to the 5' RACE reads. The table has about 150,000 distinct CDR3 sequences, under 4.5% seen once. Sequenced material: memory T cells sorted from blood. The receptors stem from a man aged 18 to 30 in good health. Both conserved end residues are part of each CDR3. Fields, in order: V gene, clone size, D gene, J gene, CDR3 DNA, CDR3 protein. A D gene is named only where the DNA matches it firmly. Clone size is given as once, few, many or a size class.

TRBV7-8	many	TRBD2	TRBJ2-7	TGTGCCAGCAGCCCCCCCGTGGGCGGGAGAAACTCCTACGAGCAGTACTTC	CASSPPVGGRNSYEQYF
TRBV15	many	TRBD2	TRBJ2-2	TGTGCCACCAGCAATGCGGGACTAAGCACCGGGGAGCTGTTTTTT	CATSNAGLSTGELFF
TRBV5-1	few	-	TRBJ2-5	TGCGCCAGCAGCACGGAGGTGTTGGCGGGCCGGGGGACCCAGTACTTC	CASSTEVLAGRGTQYF
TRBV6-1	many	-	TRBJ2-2	TGTGCCAGCAGCCGCAGGGGGGCGAACACCGGGGAGCTGTTTTTT	CASSRRGANTGELFF
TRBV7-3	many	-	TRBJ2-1	TGTGCCAGCAGCCCCGGGACTTTCGGCAATGAGCAGTTCTTC	CASSPGTFGNEQFF
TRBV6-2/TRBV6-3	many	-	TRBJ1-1	TGTGCCAGCAGCCTAATCGGACTTAACACTGAAGCTTTCTTT	CASSLIGLNTEAFF
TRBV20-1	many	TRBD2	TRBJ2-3	TGCAGTGCCAATCTACCTAGCGGTTTCACAGATACGCAGTATTTT	CSANLPSGFTDTQYF
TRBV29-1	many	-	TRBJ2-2	TGCAGCGTTGTGTTCTACACCGGGGAGCTGTTTTTT	CSVVFYTGELFF
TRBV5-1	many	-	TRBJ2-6	TGCGCCAGCAGCTTGGGTGAGGGGGCCAACGTCCTGACTTTC	CASSLGEGANVLTF
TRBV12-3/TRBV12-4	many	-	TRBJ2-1	TGTGCCAGCAGTAAGAAGCCGGCACCACAGTTCTTC	CASSKKPAPQFF
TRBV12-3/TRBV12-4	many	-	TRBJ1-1	TGTGCCAGCACCCCCGGGGTGACGGGTGGCACTGAAGCTTTCTTT	CASTPGVTGGTEAFF
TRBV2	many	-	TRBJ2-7	TGTGCCAGCAGTGAATCCTCCTACGAGCAGTACTTC	CASSESSYEQYF
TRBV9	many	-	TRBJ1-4	TGTGCCAGCAGCCCTAGACAGGAAGGGGAAAAACTGTTTTTT	CASSPRQEGEKLFF
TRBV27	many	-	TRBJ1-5	TGTGCCAGCAGTTTGTCGACGCTCGGCAATCAGCCCCAGCATTTT	CASSLSTLGNQPQHF
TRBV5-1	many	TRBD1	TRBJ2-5	TGCGCCAGCAGCTTGGGACAGGGGCAAGAGACCCAGTACTTC	CASSLGQGQETQYF